A selection of T cell receptor beta chains follows, all from one sample in a study of regulatory T cells in long-lasting Graves disease. TCRdb independently ran MiXCR on the multiplex PCR reads; one entry per CDR3 protein. This sample has 350,000 to 550,000 distinct CDR3 sequences, with around 15% found just once. The same sample was also used in a study of T cells in Graves' hyperthyroidism and ophthalmopathy.

The sample was peripheral blood mononuclear cells (PBMCs), taken at new diagnosis, from a patient treated with antithyroid drugs. These receptors were taken from a woman in her forties or fifties with Graves disease. CDR3s include the opening cysteine and the closing phenylalanine or tryptophan. A D gene is named only where the DNA matches it firmly. Rows give clone size only sometimes, using once, few, many, or a class for an expanded clone.

d_call cdr3_length clone_size j_call v_call cdr3_nt cdr3_aa
- 15 once TRBJ2-5 TRBV7-9 TGTGCCAGCAGCTTAGGGAGACAGAACCAAGAGACCCAGTACTTC CASSLGRQNQETQYF
TRBD1 16 - TRBJ2-6 TRBV18 TGTGCCAGCTTTGGACAGGGGGCTGGAGGGGCCAACGTCCTGACTTTC CASFGQGAGGANVLTF
- 12 - TRBJ2-7 TRBV18 TGTGCCAGCTCACCACGCTCTCACGAGCAGTACTTC CASSPRSHEQYF
TRBD2 16 many TRBJ2-3 TRBV3-1 TGTGCCAGCAGTCGAACTAGCGGGTATAGCGCAGATACGCAGTATTTT CASSRTSGYSADTQYF
- 17 - TRBJ2-2 TRBV11-2 TGCGCCAGCAGCCAAGACGCTGTGGCGGGTCGGGCCGGGGAGCTGTTTTTT CASSQDAVAGRAGELFF
- 16 few TRBJ2-5 TRBV18 TGTGCCAGCTCACCGCCCGGGCCAATTAGACAAGAGACCCAGTACTTC CASSPPGPIRQETQYF
- 11 many TRBJ2-7 TRBV3-1 TGTGCCAGCAGCCAACACTACGAGCAGTACTTC CASSQHYEQYF
TRBD2 17 many TRBJ2-7 TRBV28 TGTGCCAGCAGTTTAACCTCCGGGACTAGCGAGTTCTACGAGCAGTACTTC CASSLTSGTSEFYEQYF
- 15 few TRBJ1-5 TRBV10-3 TGTGCCATCAGTGAGTCGATGGACAGCCATCAGCCCCAGCATTTT CAISESMDSHQPQHF
- 14 many TRBJ2-1 TRBV20-1 TGCAGTGCTAGAGATCGGACAGCTTACAATGAGCAGTTCTTC CSARDRTAYNEQFF
TRBD1 17 few TRBJ1-6 TRBV3-1 TGTGCCAGCAGCCAAGCGAATTCGGGGACAGGGGGGTCACCCCTCCACTTT CASSQANSGTGGSPLHF
TRBD2 15 many TRBJ2-3 TRBV27 TGTGCCAGCAGTCCCAGGGCTAGCGGGACAGATACGCAGTATTTT CASSPRASGTDTQYF
TRBD2 16 - TRBJ2-2 TRBV20-1 TGCAGTGCTAGAGAAAGAACTAGCGTTTACACCGGGGAGCTGTTTTTT CSARERTSVYTGELFF
- 14 - TRBJ1-6 TRBV28 TGTGCCAGCACTGAGAGCTCCTATAATTCACCCCTCCACTTT CASTESSYNSPLHF
- 12 - TRBJ1-5 TRBV28 TGTGCCAGCAGTAGTAACAATCAGCCCCAGCATTTT CASSSNNQPQHF
TRBD1 16 - TRBJ2-1 TRBV28 TGTGCCAGCAGTAGAGGACAGGGTCTGTCCTACAATGAGCAGTTCTTC CASSRGQGLSYNEQFF
TRBD2 16 many TRBJ2-7 TRBV28 TGTGCCAGCAGTTTATGGGCTAGCGGGAGCTCCTACGAGCAGTACTTC CASSLWASGSSYEQYF
TRBD2 17 few TRBJ2-1 TRBV9 TGTGCCAGCAGCTTGGCTAGCGGGAGGTTCCATCTCGGTGAGCAGTTCTTC CASSLASGRFHLGEQFF
TRBD2 15 many TRBJ2-7 TRBV28 TGTGCCAGCAGTTTACCCGGGACTAGCTCGTCGGAGCAGTACTTC CASSLPGTSSSEQYF
- 14 many TRBJ2-7 TRBV28 TGTGCCAGCAGTACAAAATACCGGTACTACGAGCAGTACTTC CASSTKYRYYEQYF
TRBD2 15 many TRBJ2-3 TRBV7-3 TGTGCCAGCAACTTAATTCCGACTAGCGGGCAGTCGCAGTATTTT CASNLIPTSGQSQYF
- 16 few TRBJ2-5 TRBV6-1 TGTGCCAGCAGGGAAGGAGGACGTATTGGTTTGGAGACCCAGTACTTC CASREGGRIGLETQYF
TRBD1 15 many TRBJ2-5 TRBV5-1 TGCGCCAGCAGCCCCATCACAGGGGGGCAAGAGACCCAGTACTTC CASSPITGGQETQYF
TRBD2 20 - TRBJ2-2 TRBV20-1 TGCAGTGCTTCCACCCCCGGGAGGTCCCTTAGCGGGAGAGTGACCGGGGAGCTGTTTTTT CSASTPGRSLSGRVTGELFF
- 12 few TRBJ2-3 TRBV29-1 TGCAGCGTTGAGGACTCCACAGATACGCAGTATTTT CSVEDSTDTQYF
- 13 once TRBJ2-1 TRBV19 TGTGCCAGTACGGGAAGGACTAACAATGAGCAGTTCTTC CASTGRTNNEQFF
TRBD2 13 few TRBJ2-7 TRBV13 TGTGCCAGCAGCTTAGACATAGCGGGAGTATCTTACTTC CASSLDIAGVSYF
TRBD1 16 many TRBJ2-4 TRBV6-1 TGTGCCAGCAGACACAGGGGCCCATTAGCCAAAAACATTCAGTACTTC CASRHRGPLAKNIQYF
- 13 many TRBJ2-3 TRBV6-2/TRBV6-3 TGTGCCAGCAGTTCGTCCTCGGCAGATACGCAGTATTTT CASSSSSADTQYF
TRBD2 15 many TRBJ2-7 TRBV29-1 TGCAGCGTTGAAGAAGCGTCTAGCGGGAGCTACGAGCAGTACTTC CSVEEASSGSYEQYF
- 15 - TRBJ1-6 TRBV18 TGTGCCAGCTCCCCAGAATGGACGGAAAATTCACCCCTCCACTTT CASSPEWTENSPLHF
TRBD1 15 many TRBJ2-3 TRBV6-2/TRBV6-3 TGTGCCAGCCGAGCCCCGGGACAGGGGGTCTTGACGCAGTATTTT CASRAPGQGVLTQYF
TRBD2 15 few TRBJ2-5 TRBV30 TGTGCCTGGAGTGTAAACCTAGCGGGACTAGAGACCCAGTACTTC CAWSVNLAGLETQYF
- 14 many TRBJ1-4 TRBV28 TGTGCCAGCCAATTTGCAGACCACGTAGGAAAACTGTTTTTT CASQFADHVGKLFF
- 15 few TRBJ2-2 TRBV6-2/TRBV6-3 TGTGCCAGCAGTGAAGCTGGGTTCGACACCGGGGAGCTGTTTTTT CASSEAGFDTGELFF
TRBD1 14 many TRBJ2-7 TRBV5-6 TGTGCCAGCAGCTTGACAGGGGTTTCCTACGAGCAGTACTTC CASSLTGVSYEQYF
TRBD1 16 many TRBJ2-5 TRBV28 TGTGCCAGCAGTTCCGAAAAGAGGGGGCACTGGGAGACCCAGTACTTC CASSSEKRGHWETQYF
- 16 many TRBJ2-5 TRBV28 TGTGCCAGCTACGCAGGCGGAAGAGTTGGACAAGAGACCCAGTACTTC CASYAGGRVGQETQYF
TRBD2 18 - TRBJ2-1 TRBV19 TGTGCCAGTAGTACTGGGACTAGCGGGAGGGCAACCTACAATGAGCAGTTCTTC CASSTGTSGRATYNEQFF
- 15 few TRBJ2-5 TRBV20-1 TGCAGTGCTAGAGAAGGGTCTAGGGGACAAGAGACCCAGTACTTC CSAREGSRGQETQYF
- 11 few TRBJ2-7 TRBV10-3 TGTGCCATCAAGGGGAGCTACGAGCAGTACTTC CAIKGSYEQYF
- 15 - TRBJ1-2 TRBV7-9 TGTGCCAGCAGCGTGAACCGGGATACTAACTATGGCTACACCTTC CASSVNRDTNYGYTF
- 16 - TRBJ2-3 TRBV30 TGTGCCTGGAGTCTGGGATATAGTCGGGGCACAGATACGCAGTATTTT CAWSLGYSRGTDTQYF
- 13 few TRBJ2-3 TRBV6-1 TGTGCCACCTCGAGGGCCCCCACAGATACGCAGTATTTT CATSRAPTDTQYF
TRBD2 18 many TRBJ2-3 TRBV27 TGTGCCAGCCATGGACTAGCGGGAAGGGGGGTTGAGGTAGATACGCAGTATTTT CASHGLAGRGVEVDTQYF
TRBD2 16 many TRBJ2-1 TRBV28 TGTGCCAGCAGTTCAAAAGCGGGAGGGCCCTACAATGAGCAGTTCTTC CASSSKAGGPYNEQFF
- 14 many TRBJ2-5 TRBV6-5 TGTGCCAGCAGTTACGAGGGGAATGGGGAGACCCAGTACTTC CASSYEGNGETQYF
TRBD1 14 many TRBJ2-7 TRBV29-1 TGCAGCGTTGAAGGGACAGGGAATACCTACGAGCAGTACTTC CSVEGTGNTYEQYF